The 8 T cell receptor beta chains listed next were all sequenced from one sample in a study of PD-L1 blockade in urothelial cancer. Using immunoSEQ multiplex PCR, the repertoire was profiled, and TCRdb retains in-frame clones only, with some absent. The table records tens of thousands of clones, 80% to 90% of them present only once. Sequenced material: PBMCs, taken around atezolizumab (anti-PD-L1) treatment. The source is a man between 60 and 75 years old with urothelial cancer.

V gene TRBV6-6 combines with J gene TRBJ1-2; 8 bases agree with TRBD1. This CDR3 has 14 residues. In germline, CDR1 is MNHNY, CDR2 SVGAGI (reference sequence). With V trimmed by 4 bases and J by 8 bases, 9 bases remained unmatched. This chain's CDR3 is CASSSPDREGGYTF. The CDR3 coding sequence is TGTGCCAGCAGTTCCCCGGACAGGGAAGGCGGCTACACCTTC.

A single count supports this clone. In DNA form, the CDR3 reads TGTGCCAGCAGCGCTACTAGCGGGGGGGAGCAGTTCTTC. Its translation is CASSATSGGEQFF. The chain combines TRBV7-9 with TRBJ2-1; 12 bases are shared with TRBD2. Looked up from germline, CDR1 is SEHNR and CDR2 is FQNEAQ (reference sequence). The CDR3 runs 13 residues. V lost 5 bases, J lost 10 bases, and 3 bases stayed unmatched.

J is TRBJ2-5 and V is TRBV19; possibly TRBD2 for D (5 bases). Germline lookup yields CDR1 LNHDA and CDR2 SQIVND (reference sequence). The CDR3 extends over 12 amino acids. V dropped 5 bases and J dropped 2 bases, with 6 bases sitting between them. Written as DNA, the CDR3 is TGTGCCAGTAGTTCGGGGCAAGAGACCCAGTACTTC. This sequence encodes CASSSGQETQYF.

The chain combines TRBV12-5 with TRBJ2-5; weak D call: TRBD1 (6 bases). The germline V gene has CDR1 LGHNT and CDR2 FRNRAP. The ends were cut back, 7 bases at V and 5 bases at J, with 17 bases in the middle. This CDR3 is 14 amino acids long. The CDR3: CASARPPGEETQYF. The CDR3 nucleotides read TGTGCTAGTGCCCGGCCGCCAGGGGAGGAGACCCAGTACTTC.

There are a few counts of this clone. V usage is TRBV6-1 and J usage is TRBJ1-1; TRBD1 is a possible D gene (6 bases). The CDR3 sequence is 14 residues long. Trimming left V 5 bases short and J 7 bases short, with 17 bases between. From germline, CDR1 is MNHNS and CDR2 SASEGT. The DNA of the CDR3 is TGTGCCAGCAGTAGAAGGACAGCGCCCGATGAAGCTTTCTTT. Protein sequence: CASSRRTAPDEAFF.

This rearrangement joins TRBV15 to TRBJ1-1; D not certain. The V gene lost 0 bases and the J gene lost 4 bases, with 6 bases spanning the gap. Germline V gene sequence: CDR1 LNHNV, CDR2 YYDKDF (reference sequence). There are 13 residues in the CDR3. DNA for the CDR3: TGTGCCACCAGCAGAGATCCTTCCACTGAAGCTTTCTTT. It codes for CATSRDPSTEAFF.

Worth noting for this clone: A read error may produce the germline difference seen at one junction end. The rearrangement links TRBV6-5 to TRBJ2-7, with D possibly being TRBD2 (5 bases). In germline, CDR1 is MNHEY, CDR2 SVGAGI. This CDR3 has 12 amino acids. CDR3 coding DNA: TGTGCCAGCGGACCCCAAGACTACGAGCAGCACTTC. Its translation: CASGPQDYEQHF.

This clone has more than one count but fewer than ten. This chain uses TRBV7-9 with TRBJ2-7, with unresolved D. The ends were cut back, 1 base at V and 4 bases at J, with 11 bases in the middle. Per germline, CDR1 SEHNR and CDR2 FQNEAQ (reference sequence). CDR3 length equals 14 residues. The CDR3 is CASSLESRPYEQYF. The CDR3, as DNA: TGTGCCAGCAGCTTAGAGTCGCGGCCTTACGAGCAGTACTTC. The variable domain in full, completed from reference TRBV7-9 and TRBJ2-7, reads DTGVSQNPRHKITKRGQNVTFRCDPISEHNRLYWYRQTLGQGPEFLTYFQNEAQLEKSRLLSDRFSAERPKGSFSTLEIQRTEQGDSAMYLCASSLESRPYEQYFGPGTRLTVT.